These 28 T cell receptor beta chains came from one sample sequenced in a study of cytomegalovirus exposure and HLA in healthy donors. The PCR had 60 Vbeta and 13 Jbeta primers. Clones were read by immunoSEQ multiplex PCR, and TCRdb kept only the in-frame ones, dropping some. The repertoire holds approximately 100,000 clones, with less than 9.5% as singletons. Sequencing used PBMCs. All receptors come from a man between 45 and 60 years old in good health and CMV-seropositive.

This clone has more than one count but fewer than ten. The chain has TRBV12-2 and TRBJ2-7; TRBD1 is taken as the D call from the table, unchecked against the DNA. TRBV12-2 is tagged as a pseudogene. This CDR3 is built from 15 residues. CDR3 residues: CASRPDSHPLYEQYF. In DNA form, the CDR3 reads TGTGCAAGTCGTCCTGACAGCCACCCCCTCTACGAGCAGTACTTC.

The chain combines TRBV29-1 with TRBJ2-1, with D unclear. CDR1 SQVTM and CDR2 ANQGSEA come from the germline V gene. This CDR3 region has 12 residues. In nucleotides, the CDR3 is TGCAAGGTCCGACTCCCCTACAATGAGCAGTTCTTC. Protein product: CKVRLPYNEQFF.

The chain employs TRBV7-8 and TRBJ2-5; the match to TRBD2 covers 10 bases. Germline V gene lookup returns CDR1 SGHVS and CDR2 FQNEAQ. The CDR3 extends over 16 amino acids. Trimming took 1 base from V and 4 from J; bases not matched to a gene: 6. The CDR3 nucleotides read TGTGCCAGCAGCTTAGGGGAACTAGCGGGGAGAGAGACCCAGTACTTC. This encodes CASSLGELAGRETQYF.

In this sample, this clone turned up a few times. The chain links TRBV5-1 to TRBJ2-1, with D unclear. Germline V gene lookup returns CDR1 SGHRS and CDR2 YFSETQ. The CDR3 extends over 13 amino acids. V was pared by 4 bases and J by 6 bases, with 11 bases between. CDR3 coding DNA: TGCGCCAGCAGCAATCCACCAGTCAATGAGCAGTTCTTC. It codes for CASSNPPVNEQFF.

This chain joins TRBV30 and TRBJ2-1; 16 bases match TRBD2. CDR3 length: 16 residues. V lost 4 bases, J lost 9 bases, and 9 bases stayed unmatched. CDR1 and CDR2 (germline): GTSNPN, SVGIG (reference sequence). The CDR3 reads CAWTRGTSGRAAEQFF. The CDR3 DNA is TGTGCCTGGACCCGAGGGACTAGCGGGAGGGCCGCTGAGCAGTTCTTC. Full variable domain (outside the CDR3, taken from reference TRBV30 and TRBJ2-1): SQTIHQWPATLVQPVGSPLSLECTVEGTSNPNLYWYRQAAGRGLQLLFYSVGIGQISSEVPQNLSASRPQDRQFILSSKKLLLSDSGFYLCAWTRGTSGRAAEQFFGPGTRLTVL.

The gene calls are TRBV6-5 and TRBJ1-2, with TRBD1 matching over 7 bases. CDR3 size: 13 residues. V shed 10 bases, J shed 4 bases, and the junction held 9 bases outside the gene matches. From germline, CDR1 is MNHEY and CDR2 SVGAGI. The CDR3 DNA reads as TGTGCCACTAGAGGGGGACAGTTCTATGGCTACACCTTC. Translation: CATRGGQFYGYTF.

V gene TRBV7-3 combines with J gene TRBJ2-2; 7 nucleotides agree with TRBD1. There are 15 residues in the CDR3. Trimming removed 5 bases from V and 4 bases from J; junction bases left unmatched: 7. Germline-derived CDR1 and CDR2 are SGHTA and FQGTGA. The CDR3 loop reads CASSPDRVRTGELFF. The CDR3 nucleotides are TGTGCCAGCAGCCCAGACAGGGTTCGCACCGGGGAGCTGTTTTTT.

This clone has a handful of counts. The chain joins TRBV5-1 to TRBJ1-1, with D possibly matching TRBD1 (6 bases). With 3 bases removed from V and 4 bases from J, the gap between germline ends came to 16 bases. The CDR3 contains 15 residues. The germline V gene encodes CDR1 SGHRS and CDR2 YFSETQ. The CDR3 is CASSSAGAESTEAFF. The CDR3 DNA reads TGCGCCAGCAGCTCCGCAGGGGCTGAGAGCACTGAAGCTTTCTTT.

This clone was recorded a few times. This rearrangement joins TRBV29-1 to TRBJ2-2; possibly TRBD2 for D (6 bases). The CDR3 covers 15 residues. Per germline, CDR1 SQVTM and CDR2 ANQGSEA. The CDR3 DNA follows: TGCAGGCCCCCCTCGGGACTCCTTAACACCGGGGAGCTGTTTTTT. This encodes CRPPSGLLNTGELFF.

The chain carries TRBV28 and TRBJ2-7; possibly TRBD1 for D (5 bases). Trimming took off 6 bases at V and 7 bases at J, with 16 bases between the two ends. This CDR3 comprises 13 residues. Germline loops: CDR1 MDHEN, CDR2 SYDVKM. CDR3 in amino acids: CASRRGQDKEQYF. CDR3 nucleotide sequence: TGTGCCAGCAGAAGGGGTCAGGACAAAGAGCAGTACTTC.

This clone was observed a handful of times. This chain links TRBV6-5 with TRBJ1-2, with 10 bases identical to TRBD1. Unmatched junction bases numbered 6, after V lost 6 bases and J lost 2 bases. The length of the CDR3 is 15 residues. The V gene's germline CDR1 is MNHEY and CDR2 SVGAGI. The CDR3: CASRDRDRGNYGYTF. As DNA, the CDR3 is TGTGCCAGCAGGGACCGGGACAGGGGAAACTATGGCTACACCTTC.

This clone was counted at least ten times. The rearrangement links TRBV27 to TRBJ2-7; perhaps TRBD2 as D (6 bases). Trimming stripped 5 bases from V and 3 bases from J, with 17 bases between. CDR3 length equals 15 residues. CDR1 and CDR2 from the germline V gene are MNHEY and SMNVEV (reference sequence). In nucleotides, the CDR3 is TGTGCCAGCAGTCCCTACGGGGGAGCGGGCTACGAGCAGTACTTC. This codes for CASSPYGGAGYEQYF.

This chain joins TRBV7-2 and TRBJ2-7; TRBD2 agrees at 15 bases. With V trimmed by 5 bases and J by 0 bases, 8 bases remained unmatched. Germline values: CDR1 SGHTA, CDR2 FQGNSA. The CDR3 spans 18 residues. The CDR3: CASSRRGLAGGGSYEQYF. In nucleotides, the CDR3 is TGTGCCAGCAGCCGACGAGGACTAGCGGGAGGGGGCTCCTACGAGCAGTACTTC.

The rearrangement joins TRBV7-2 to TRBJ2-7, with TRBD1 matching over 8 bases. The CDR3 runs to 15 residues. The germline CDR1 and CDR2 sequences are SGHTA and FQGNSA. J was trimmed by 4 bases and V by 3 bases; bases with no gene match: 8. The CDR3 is CASSFAGTGSYEQYF. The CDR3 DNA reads TGTGCCAGCAGCTTTGCCGGGACAGGTTCTTACGAGCAGTACTTC.

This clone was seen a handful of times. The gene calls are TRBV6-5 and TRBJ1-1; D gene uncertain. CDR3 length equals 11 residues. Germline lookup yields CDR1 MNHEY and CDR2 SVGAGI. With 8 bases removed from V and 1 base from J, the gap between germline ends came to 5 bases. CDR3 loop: CASSWNTEAFF. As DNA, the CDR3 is TGTGCCAGCTCTTGGAACACTGAAGCTTTCTTT.

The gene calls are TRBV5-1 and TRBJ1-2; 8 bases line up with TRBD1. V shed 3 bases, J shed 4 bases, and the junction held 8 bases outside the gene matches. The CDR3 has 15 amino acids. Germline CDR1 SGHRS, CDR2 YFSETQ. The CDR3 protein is CASSSQGASLYGYTF. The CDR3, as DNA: TGCGCCAGCAGCTCCCAGGGGGCATCACTCTATGGCTACACCTTC.

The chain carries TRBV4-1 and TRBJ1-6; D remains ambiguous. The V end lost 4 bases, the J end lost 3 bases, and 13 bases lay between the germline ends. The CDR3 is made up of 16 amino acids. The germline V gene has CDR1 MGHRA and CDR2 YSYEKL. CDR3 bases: TGCGCCAGCAGCCCCACCTCCGGGAACTATAATTCACCCCTCCACTTT. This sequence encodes CASSPTSGNYNSPLHF.

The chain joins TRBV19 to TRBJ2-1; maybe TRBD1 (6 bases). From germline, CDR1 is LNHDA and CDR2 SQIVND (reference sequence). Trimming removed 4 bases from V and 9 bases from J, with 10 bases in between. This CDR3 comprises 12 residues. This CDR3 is CASSNRAGEQFF. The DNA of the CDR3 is TGTGCCAGTAGTAACAGGGCAGGTGAGCAGTTCTTC.

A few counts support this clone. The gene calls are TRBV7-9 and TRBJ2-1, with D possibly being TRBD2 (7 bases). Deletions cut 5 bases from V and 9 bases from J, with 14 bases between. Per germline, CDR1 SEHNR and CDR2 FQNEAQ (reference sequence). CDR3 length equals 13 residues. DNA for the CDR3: TGTGCCAGCAGCGCGGGGAGGGGGGGTGAGCAGTTCTTC. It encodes CASSAGRGGEQFF.

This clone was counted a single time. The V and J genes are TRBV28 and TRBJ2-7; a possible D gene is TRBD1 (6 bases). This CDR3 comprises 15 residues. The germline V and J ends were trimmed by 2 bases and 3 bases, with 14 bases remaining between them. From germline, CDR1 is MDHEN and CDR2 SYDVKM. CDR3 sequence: CASSLAGTSDYEQYF. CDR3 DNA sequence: TGTGCCAGCAGTTTAGCCGGGACATCCGACTACGAGCAGTACTTC. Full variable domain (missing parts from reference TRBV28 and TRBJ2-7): DVKVTQSSRYLVKRTGEKVFLECVQDMDHENMFWYRQDPGLGLRLIYFSYDVKMKEKGDIPEGYSVSREKKERFSLILESASTNQTSMYLCASSLAGTSDYEQYFGPGTRLTVT.

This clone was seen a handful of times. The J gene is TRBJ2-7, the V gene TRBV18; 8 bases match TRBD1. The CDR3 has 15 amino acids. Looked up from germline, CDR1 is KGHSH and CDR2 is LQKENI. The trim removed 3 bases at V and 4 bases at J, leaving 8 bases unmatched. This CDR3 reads CASSPRQGLPYEQYF. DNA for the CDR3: TGTGCCAGCTCACCTAGACAGGGGCTTCCTTACGAGCAGTACTTC.

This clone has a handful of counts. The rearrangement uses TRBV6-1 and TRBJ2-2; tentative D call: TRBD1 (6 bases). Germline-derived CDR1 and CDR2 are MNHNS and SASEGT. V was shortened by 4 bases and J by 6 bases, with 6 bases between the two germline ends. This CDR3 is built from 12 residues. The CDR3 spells CASSAGAGELFF. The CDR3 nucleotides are TGTGCCAGCAGTGCAGGGGCCGGGGAGCTGTTTTTT.

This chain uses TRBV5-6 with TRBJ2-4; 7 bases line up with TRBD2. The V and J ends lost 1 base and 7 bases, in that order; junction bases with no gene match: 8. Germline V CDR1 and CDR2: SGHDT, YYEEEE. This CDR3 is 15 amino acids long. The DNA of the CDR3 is TGTGCCAGCAGCTTGCCCGGACTAGGCGGGAACATTCAGTACTTC. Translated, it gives CASSLPGLGGNIQYF.

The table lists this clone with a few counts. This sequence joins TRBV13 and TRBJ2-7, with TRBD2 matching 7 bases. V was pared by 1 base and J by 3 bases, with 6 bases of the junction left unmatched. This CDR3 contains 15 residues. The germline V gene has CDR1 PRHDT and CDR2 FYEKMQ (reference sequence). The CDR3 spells CASSLAQGRDYEQYF. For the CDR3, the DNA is TGTGCCAGCAGCTTAGCCCAAGGGAGGGACTACGAGCAGTACTTC.

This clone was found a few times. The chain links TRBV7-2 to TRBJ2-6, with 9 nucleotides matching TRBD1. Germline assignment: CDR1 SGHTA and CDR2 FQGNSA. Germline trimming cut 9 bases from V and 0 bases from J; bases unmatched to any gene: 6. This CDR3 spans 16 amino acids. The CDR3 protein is CASTGGVGSGANVLTF. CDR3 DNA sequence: TGTGCCAGTACAGGGGGCGTCGGCTCTGGGGCCAACGTCCTGACTTTC.

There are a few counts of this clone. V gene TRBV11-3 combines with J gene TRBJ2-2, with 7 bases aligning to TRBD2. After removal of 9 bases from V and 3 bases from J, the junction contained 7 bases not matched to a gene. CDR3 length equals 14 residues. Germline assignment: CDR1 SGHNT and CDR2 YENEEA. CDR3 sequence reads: CASESGTHTGELFF. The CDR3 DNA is TGTGCCAGTGAAAGCGGGACTCACACCGGGGAGCTGTTTTTT.

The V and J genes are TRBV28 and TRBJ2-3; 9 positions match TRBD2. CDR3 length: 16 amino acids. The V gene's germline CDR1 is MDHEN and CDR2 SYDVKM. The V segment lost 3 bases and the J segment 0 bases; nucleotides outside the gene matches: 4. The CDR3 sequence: CASSFSSGRSTDTQYF. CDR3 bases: TGTGCCAGCAGTTTCTCGAGCGGGAGGAGCACAGATACGCAGTATTTT.

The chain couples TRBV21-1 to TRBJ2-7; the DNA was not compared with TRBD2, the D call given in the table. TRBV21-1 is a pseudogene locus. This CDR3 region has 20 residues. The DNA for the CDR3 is TGTGCCAGCAGCAAAGAAAGGACTAGCGGGAGAAACCCAATCGACGACGAGCAGTACTTC. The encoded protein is CASSKERTSGRNPIDDEQYF.